The source of this TCR beta chain is a study of regulatory T cells in long-lasting Graves disease. Study information: For a period under 3 months, newly diagnosed Graves' patients had taken antithyroid drugs. The study's findings and limits: Accuracy may have been reduced by the small sample size.

Germline values: CDR1 DFQATT, CDR2 SNEGSKA (reference sequence). The CDR3 is 14 residues long. Trimming at V came to 5 bases and at J to 3 bases, leaving 4 bases not matched to a gene. Time point of the sample: newly diagnosed GD, antithyroid drugs for less than 3 months. PBMC-derived RNA was used for the TCR library. This clonotype occurred a few times. Its antigen is still unknown. Sequencing libraries for TCR beta were prepared with iRepertoire HTBI primers and Arm-PCR of CDR3 regions. As originally analysed: Across samples, 55 to 75 TRBV and roughly 13 TRBJ segments were found. TCRdb processed the multiplex PCR reads anew with MiXCR; each CDR3 protein has one entry. TCRdb, rather than the study authors, made the V and J calls. Of roughly 500,000 distinct CDR3 sequences listed, roughly 14% are singletons. These data were also reused for a study on T cells in Graves' hyperthyroidism and ophthalmopathy.

The sample in question was peripheral blood mononuclear cells (PBMCs), obtained at new diagnosis, from a patient treated with antithyroid drugs. The sequence derives from a man between 25 and 39 years old with Graves disease. The chain recombines TRBV20-1 with TRBJ2-7; 13 nucleotides agree with TRBD2. The CDR3 DNA reads as TGCAGTGCTCGGGGACTAGCGGGAATCTACGAGCAGTACTTC. It yields the protein CSARGLAGIYEQYF.